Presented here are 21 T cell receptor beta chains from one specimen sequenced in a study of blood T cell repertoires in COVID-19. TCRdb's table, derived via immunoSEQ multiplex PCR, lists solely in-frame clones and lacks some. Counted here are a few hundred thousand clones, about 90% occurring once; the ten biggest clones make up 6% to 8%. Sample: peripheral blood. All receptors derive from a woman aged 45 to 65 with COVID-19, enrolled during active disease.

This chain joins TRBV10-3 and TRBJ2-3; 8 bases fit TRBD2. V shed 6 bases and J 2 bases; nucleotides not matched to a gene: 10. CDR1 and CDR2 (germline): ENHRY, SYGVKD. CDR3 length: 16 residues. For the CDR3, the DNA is TGTGCCATCAGCACGGGACTAGAGGGTTCCACAGATACGCAGTATTTT. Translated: CAISTGLEGSTDTQYF.

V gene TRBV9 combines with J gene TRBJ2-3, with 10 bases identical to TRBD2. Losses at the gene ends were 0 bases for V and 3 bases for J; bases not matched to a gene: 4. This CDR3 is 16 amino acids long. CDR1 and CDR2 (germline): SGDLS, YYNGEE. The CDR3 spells CASSVGPSGRTDTQYF. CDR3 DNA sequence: TGTGCCAGCAGCGTAGGTCCTAGCGGGAGAACAGATACGCAGTATTTT. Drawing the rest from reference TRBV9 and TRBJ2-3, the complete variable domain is DSGVTQTPKHLITATGQRVTLRCSPRSGDLSVYWYQQSLDQGLQFLIQYYNGEERAKGNILERFSAQQFPDLHSELNLSSLELGDSALYFCASSVGPSGRTDTQYFGPGTRLTVL.

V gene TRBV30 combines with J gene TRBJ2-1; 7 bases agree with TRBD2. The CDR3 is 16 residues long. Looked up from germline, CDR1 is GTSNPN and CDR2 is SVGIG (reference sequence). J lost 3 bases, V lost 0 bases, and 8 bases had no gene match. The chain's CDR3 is CAWSVGGLAVYNEQFF. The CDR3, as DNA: TGTGCCTGGAGTGTAGGCGGGCTAGCGGTCTACAATGAGCAGTTCTTC.

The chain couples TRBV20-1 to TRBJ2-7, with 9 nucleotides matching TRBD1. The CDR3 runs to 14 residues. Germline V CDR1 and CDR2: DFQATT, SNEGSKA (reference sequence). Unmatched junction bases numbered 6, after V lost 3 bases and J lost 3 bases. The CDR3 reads CSASPGTGIYEQYF. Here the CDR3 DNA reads TGCAGTGCTAGTCCCGGGACAGGGATCTACGAGCAGTACTTC.

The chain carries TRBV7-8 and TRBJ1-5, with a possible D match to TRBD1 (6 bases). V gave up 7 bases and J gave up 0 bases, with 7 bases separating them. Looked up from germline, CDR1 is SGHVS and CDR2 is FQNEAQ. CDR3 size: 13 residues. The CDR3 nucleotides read TGTGCCAGCACGACAGGTAGCAATCAGCCCCAGCATTTT. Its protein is CASTTGSNQPQHF.

The CDR3 DNA follows: TGTGCCAGCAGTTACTCGAACAGGGGACTCGAAAAACTGTTTTTT. Protein: CASSYSNRGLEKLFF. This chain links TRBV6-5 with TRBJ1-4; 7 bases match TRBD1. The CDR3 length is 15 residues. CDR1 is MNHEY, CDR2 SVGAGI, per germline. The J segment lost 8 bases and the V segment lost 0 bases, leaving 6 bases of the junction unmatched.

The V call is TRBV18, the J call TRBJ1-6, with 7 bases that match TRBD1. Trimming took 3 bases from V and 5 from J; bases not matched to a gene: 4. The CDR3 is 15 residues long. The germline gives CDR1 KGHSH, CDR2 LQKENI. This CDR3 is CASSPGTVNNSPLHF. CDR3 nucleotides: TGTGCCAGCTCACCCGGGACAGTCAATAATTCACCCCTCCACTTT.

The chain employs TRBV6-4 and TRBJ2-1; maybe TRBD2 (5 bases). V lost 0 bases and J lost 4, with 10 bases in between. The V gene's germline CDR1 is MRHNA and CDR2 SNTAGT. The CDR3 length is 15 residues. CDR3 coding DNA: TGTGCCAGCAGTGACTCCAGAGCGGTGTACAATGAGCAGTTCTTC. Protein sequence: CASSDSRAVYNEQFF.

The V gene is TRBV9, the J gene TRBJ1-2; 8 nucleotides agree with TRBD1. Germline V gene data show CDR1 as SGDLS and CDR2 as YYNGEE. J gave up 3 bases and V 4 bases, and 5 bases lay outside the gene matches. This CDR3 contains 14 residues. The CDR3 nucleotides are TGTGCCAGCAGCCCGAGACAGGGGCACTATGGCTACACCTTC. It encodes CASSPRQGHYGYTF.

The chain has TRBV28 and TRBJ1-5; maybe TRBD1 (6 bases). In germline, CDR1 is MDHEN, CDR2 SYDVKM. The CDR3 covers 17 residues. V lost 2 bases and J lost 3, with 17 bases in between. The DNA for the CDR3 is TGTGCCAGCAGTTTAGGGTCAGGGGCTATTTTCAATCAGCCCCAGCATTTT. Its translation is CASSLGSGAIFNQPQHF.

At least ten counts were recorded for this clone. CDR3 coding DNA: TGTGCCAGCAGCTCCCGGGTAGCTCCAGATACGCAGTATTTT. Amino acid sequence: CASSSRVAPDTQYF. The chain couples TRBV11-3 to TRBJ2-3; no clear D. Germline V lookup: CDR1 SGHNT, CDR2 YENEEA. The CDR3 spans 14 residues. Trimming cost V 4 bases and J 4 bases, with 12 bases left between them.

The CDR3 region has the DNA TGTGCCAGCAGCCCCGGACAGGATGGGGGAGAGACCCAGTACTTC. It is translated as CASSPGQDGGETQYF. The chain uses TRBV3-1 (or the pseudogene TRBV3-2) and TRBJ2-5; 7 nucleotides agree with TRBD1. With 4 bases clipped from V and 4 bases from J, the junction kept 9 bases outside the gene matches. Germline V CDR1 and CDR2: LGHDT, YNNKEL (reference sequence). The CDR3 is 15 residues long.

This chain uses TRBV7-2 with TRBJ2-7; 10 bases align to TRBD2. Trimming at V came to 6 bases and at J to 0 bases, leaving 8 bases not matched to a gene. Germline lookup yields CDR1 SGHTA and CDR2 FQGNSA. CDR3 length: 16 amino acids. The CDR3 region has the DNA TGTGCCAGCAGTCCCTCCGGGACTAGCGACTCCTACGAGCAGTACTTC. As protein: CASSPSGTSDSYEQYF.

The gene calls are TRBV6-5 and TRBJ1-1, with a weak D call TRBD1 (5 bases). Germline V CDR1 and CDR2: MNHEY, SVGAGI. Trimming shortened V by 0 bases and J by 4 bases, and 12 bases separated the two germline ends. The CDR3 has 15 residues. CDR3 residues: CASSYSAQGSTEAFF. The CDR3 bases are TGTGCCAGCAGTTACTCGGCTCAGGGATCCACTGAAGCTTTCTTT.

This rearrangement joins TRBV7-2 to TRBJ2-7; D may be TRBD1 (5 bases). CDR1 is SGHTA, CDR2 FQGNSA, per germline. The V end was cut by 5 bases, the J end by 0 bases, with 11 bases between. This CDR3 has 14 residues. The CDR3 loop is CASSERTFSYEQYF. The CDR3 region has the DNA TGTGCCAGCAGCGAACGGACATTCTCCTACGAGCAGTACTTC. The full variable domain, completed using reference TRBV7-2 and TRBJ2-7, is GAGVSQSPSNKVTEKGKDVELRCDPISGHTALYWYRQSLGQGLEFLIYFQGNSAPDKSGLPSDRFSAERTGGSVSTLTIQRTQQEDSAVYLCASSERTFSYEQYFGPGTRLTVT.

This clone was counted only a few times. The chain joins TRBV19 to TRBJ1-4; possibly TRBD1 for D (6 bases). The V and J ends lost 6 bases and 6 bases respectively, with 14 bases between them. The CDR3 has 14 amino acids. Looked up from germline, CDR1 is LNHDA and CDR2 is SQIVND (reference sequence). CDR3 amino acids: CASSPGGGDEKLFF. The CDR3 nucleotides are TGTGCCAGTAGCCCCGGGGGGGGCGATGAAAAACTGTTTTTT.

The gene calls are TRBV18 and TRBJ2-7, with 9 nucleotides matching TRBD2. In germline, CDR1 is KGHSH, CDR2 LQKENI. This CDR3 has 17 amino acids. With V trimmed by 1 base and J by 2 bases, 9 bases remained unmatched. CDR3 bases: TGTGCCAGCTCACCACAGGTCCTGAGCGGGGGGACCTACGAGCAGTACTTC. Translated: CASSPQVLSGGTYEQYF.

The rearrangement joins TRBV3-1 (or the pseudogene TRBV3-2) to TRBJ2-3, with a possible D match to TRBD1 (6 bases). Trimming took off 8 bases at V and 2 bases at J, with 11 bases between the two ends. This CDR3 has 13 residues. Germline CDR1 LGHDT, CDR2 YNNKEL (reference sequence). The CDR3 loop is CASGQLNTDTQYF. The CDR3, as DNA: TGTGCCAGCGGACAGCTTAACACAGATACGCAGTATTTT.

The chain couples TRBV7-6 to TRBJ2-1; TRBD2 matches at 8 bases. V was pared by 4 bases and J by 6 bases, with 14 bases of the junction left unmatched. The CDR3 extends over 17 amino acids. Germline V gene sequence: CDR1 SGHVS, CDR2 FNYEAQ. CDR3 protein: CASSSQDAGGGTNEQFF. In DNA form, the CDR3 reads TGTGCCAGCAGCTCCCAGGACGCGGGGGGAGGGACCAATGAGCAGTTCTTC. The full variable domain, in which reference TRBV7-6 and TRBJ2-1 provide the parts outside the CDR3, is GAGVSQSPRYKVTKRGQDVALRCDPISGHVSLYWYRQALGQGPEFLTYFNYEAQQDKSGLPNDRFSAERPEGSISTLTIQRTEQRDSAMYRCASSSQDAGGGTNEQFFGPGTRLTVL.

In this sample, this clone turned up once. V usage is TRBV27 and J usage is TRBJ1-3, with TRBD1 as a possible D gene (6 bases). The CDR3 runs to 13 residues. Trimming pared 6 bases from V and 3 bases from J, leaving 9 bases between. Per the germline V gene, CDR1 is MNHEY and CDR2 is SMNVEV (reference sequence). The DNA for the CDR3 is TGTGCCAGCAGCTACAGGGTTGGAAACACCATATATTTT. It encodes CASSYRVGNTIYF.

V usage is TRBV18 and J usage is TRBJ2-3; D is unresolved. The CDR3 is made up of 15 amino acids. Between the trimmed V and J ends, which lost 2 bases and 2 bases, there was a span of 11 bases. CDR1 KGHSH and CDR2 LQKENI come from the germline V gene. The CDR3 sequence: CASSPLESSTDTQYF. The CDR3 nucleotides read TGTGCCAGCTCACCATTAGAGAGTTCCACAGATACGCAGTATTTT. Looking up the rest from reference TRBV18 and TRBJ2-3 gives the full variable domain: NAGVMQNPRHLVRRRGQEARLRCSPMKGHSHVYWYRQLPEEGLKFMVYLQKENIIDESGMPKERFSAEFPKEGPSILRIQQVVRGDSAAYFCASSPLESSTDTQYFGPGTRLTVL.